This note documents a single T cell receptor (beta chain) sequence. This record belongs to a study of T cell changes during pregnancy in multiple sclerosis. The CDR3 consists of 15 residues. Germline V lookup: CDR1 MGHRA, CDR2 YSYEKL. Trimming at V came to 1 base and at J to 2 bases, leaving 2 bases not matched to a gene. Clones were sequenced by immunoSEQ multiplex PCR, and TCRdb holds only the in-frame ones, with some missing. The sample holds around 67,000 clones, about 90% seen once. The clonotype was recovered from a female donor with multiple sclerosis, enrolled in a pregnancy study. Specimen: peripheral blood, collected in the first trimester of pregnancy. The rearrangement joins TRBV4-1 to TRBJ2-5, with 9 nucleotides matching TRBD1. The CDR3: CASSQAGTGQETQYF. Here the CDR3 DNA reads TGCGCCAGCAGCCAAGCCGGGACAGGGCAAGAGACCCAGTACTTC.